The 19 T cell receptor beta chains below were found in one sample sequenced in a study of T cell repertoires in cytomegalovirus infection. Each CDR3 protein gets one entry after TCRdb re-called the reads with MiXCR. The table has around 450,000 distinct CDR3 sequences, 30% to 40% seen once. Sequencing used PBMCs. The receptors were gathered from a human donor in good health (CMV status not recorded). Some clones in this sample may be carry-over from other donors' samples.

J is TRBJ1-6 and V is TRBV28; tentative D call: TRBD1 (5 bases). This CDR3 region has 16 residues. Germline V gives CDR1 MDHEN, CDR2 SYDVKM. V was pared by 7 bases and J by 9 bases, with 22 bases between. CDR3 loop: CASISRGSFISSPLHF. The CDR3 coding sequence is TGTGCCAGCATATCCCGGGGCAGCTTTATTAGTTCACCCCTCCACTTT. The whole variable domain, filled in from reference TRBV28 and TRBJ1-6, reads DVKVTQSSRYLVKRTGEKVFLECVQDMDHENMFWYRQDPGLGLRLIYFSYDVKMKEKGDIPEGYSVSREKKERFSLILESASTNQTSMYLCASISRGSFISSPLHFGNGTRLTVT.

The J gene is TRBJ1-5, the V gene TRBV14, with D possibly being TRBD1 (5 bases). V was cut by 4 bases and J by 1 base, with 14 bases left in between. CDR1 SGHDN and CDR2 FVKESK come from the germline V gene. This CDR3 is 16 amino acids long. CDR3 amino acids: CASSPPPGPSNQPQHF. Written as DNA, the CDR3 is TGTGCCAGCAGCCCCCCCCCGGGACCCAGCAATCAGCCCCAGCATTTT.

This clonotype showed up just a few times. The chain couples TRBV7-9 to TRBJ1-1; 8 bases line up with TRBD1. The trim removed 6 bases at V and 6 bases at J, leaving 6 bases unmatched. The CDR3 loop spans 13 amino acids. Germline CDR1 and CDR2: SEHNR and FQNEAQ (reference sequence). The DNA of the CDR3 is TGTGCCAGCAGAGCCTGGACAGGGCCTGAAGCTTTCTTT. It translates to CASRAWTGPEAFF.

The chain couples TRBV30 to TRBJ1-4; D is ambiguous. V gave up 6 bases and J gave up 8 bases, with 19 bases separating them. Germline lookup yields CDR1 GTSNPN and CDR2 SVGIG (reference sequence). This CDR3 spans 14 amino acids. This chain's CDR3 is CACRTESVREKLFF. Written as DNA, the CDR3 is TGTGCCTGTAGGACCGAGAGTGTTCGAGAAAAACTGTTTTTT. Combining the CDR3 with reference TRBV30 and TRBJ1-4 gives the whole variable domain SQTIHQWPATLVQPVGSPLSLECTVEGTSNPNLYWYRQAAGRGLQLLFYSVGIGQISSEVPQNLSASRPQDRQFILSSKKLLLSDSGFYLCACRTESVREKLFFGSGTQLSVL.

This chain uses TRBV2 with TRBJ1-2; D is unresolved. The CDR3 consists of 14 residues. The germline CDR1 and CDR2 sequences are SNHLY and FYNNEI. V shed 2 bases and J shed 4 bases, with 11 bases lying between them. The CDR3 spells CASSEWYQVYGYTF. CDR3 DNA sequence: TGTGCCAGCAGTGAATGGTATCAAGTCTATGGCTACACCTTC. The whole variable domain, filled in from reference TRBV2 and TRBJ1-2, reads EPEVTQTPSHQVTQMGQEVILRCVPISNHLYFYWYRQILGQKVEFLVSFYNNEISEKSEIFDDQFSVERPDGSNFTLKIRSTKLEDSAMYFCASSEWYQVYGYTFGSGTRLTVV.

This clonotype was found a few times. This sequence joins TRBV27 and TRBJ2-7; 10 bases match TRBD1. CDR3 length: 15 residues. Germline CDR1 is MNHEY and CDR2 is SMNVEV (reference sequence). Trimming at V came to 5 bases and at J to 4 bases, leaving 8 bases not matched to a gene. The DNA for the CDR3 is TGTGCCAGCAGTCTGCGAGGGGACAGGGGTTACGAGCAGTACTTC. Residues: CASSLRGDRGYEQYF.

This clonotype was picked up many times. The CDR3 DNA reads as TGTGCCAGCAGCTTACTGTCCACCGGGGAGCTGTTTTTT. Amino acid sequence: CASSLLSTGELFF. This chain links TRBV7-3 with TRBJ2-2; D gene unclear. The germline V gene has CDR1 SGHTA and CDR2 FQGTGA. This CDR3 has 13 residues. The V end lost 2 bases, the J end lost 4 bases, and 5 bases lay between the germline ends.

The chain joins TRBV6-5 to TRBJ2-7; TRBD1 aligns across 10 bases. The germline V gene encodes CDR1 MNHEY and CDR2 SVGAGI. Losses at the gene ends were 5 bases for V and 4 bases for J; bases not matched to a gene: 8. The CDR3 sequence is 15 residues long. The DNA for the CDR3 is TGTGCCAGCAGTCCCGGGACAGGGGCACCTTACGAGCAGTACTTC. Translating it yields CASSPGTGAPYEQYF.

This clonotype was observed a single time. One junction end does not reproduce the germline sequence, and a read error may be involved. CDR3 sequence reads: CASSSRTGELPYEQSF. The CDR3 coding sequence is TGTGCCAGCAGCTCCCGCACAGGGGAGTTACCCTACGAGCAGTCCTTC. The gene calls are TRBV7-6 and TRBJ2-7; 7 bases match TRBD1. CDR3 length: 16 residues. The germline V gene has CDR1 SGHVS and CDR2 FNYEAQ.

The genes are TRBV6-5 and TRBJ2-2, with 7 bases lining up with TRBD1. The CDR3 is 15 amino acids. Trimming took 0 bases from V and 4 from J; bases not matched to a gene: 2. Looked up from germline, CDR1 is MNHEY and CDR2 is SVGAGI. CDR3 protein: CASSYSTGSTGELFF. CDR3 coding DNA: TGTGCCAGCAGTTACTCGACAGGGTCCACCGGGGAGCTGTTTTTT.

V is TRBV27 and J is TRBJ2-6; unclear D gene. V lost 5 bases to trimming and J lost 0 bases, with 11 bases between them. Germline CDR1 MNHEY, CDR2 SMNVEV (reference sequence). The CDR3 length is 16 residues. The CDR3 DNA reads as TGTGCCAGCAGTGGAAAGAGCCACTCTGGGGCCAACGTCCTGACTTTC. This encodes CASSGKSHSGANVLTF.

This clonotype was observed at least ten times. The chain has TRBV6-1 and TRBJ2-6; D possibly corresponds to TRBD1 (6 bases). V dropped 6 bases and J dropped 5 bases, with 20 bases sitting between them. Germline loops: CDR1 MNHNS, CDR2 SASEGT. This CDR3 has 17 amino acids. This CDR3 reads CASSSGTQSLWANVLTF. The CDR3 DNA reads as TGTGCCAGCAGCTCCGGGACACAAAGTCTCTGGGCCAACGTCCTGACTTTC.

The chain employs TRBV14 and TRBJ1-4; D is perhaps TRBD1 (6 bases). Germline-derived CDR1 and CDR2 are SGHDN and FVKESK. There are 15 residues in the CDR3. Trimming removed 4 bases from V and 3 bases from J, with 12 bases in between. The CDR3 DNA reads TGTGCCAGCAGCCCCTACAGGGCGGCTAATGAAAAACTGTTTTTT. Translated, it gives CASSPYRAANEKLFF. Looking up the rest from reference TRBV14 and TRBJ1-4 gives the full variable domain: EAGVTQFPSHSVIEKGQTVTLRCDPISGHDNLYWYRRVMGKEIKFLLHFVKESKQDESGMPNNRFLAERTGGTYSTLKVQPAELEDSGVYFCASSPYRAANEKLFFGSGTQLSVL.

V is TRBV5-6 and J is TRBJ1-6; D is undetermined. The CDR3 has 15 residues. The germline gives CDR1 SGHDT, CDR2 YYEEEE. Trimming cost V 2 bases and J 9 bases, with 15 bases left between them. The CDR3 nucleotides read TGTGCCAGCAGCTTAACCTCAGGCCTTGTTTCACCCCTCCACTTT. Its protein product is CASSLTSGLVSPLHF.

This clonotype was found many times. Here the CDR3 reads CASSLPPLGLAGKETQYF. CDR3 DNA sequence: TGTGCCAGCAGCTTACCCCCTTTGGGACTAGCGGGGAAAGAGACCCAGTACTTC. The J gene is TRBJ2-5, the V gene TRBV7-9; 13 bases are shared with TRBD2. Trimming took 2 bases from V and 3 from J; bases not matched to a gene: 9. The CDR3 has 18 amino acids. CDR1 SEHNR and CDR2 FQNEAQ come from the germline V gene (reference sequence).

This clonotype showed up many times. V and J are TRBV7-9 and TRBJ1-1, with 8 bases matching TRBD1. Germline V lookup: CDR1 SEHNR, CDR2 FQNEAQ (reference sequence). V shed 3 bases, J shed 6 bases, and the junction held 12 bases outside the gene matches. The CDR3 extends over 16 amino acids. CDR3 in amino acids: CASSFPSNGQGPEAFF. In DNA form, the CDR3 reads TGTGCCAGCAGCTTCCCGTCCAATGGACAGGGCCCTGAAGCTTTCTTT.

Here the CDR3 DNA reads TGTGCCAGCAGCATCCGGACAGTGAGCACAGATACGCAGTATTTT. This encodes CASSIRTVSTDTQYF. This rearrangement joins TRBV6-6 to TRBJ2-3; possible D gene TRBD1, 6 bases. Germline V gives CDR1 MNHNY, CDR2 SVGAGI (reference sequence). The V end was cut by 6 bases, the J end by 0 bases, with 13 bases between. This CDR3 is 15 amino acids long.

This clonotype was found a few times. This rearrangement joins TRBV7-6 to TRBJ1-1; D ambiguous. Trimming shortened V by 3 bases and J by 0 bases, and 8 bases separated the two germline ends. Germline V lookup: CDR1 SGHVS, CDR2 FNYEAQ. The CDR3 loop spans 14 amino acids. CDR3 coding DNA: TGTGCCAGCAGCTTGGGCAAATTGAACACTGAAGCTTTCTTT. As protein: CASSLGKLNTEAFF. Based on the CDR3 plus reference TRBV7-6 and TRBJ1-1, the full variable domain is GAGVSQSPRYKVTKRGQDVALRCDPISGHVSLYWYRQALGQGPEFLTYFNYEAQQDKSGLPNDRFSAERPEGSISTLTIQRTEQRDSAMYRCASSLGKLNTEAFFGQGTRLTVV.

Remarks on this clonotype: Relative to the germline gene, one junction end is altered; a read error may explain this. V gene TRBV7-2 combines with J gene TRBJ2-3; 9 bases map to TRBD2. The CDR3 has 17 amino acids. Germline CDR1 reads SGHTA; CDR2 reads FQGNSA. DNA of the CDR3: TGTGCCAGCAGCAACCCGGGACTAGCTTACAGCACAGATATGCAGTATTTT. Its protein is CASSNPGLAYSTDMQYF.